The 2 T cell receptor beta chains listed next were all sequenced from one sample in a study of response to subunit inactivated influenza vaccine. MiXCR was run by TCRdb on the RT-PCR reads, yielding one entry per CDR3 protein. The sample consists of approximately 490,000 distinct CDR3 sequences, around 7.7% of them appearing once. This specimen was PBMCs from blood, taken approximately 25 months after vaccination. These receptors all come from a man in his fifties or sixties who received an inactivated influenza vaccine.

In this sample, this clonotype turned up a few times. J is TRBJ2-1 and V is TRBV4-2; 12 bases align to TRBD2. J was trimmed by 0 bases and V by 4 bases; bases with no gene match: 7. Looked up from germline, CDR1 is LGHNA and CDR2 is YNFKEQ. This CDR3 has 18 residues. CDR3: CASSRASGRGSSYNEQFF. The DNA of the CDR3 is TGTGCCAGCAGCCGGGCTAGCGGGAGGGGGAGCTCCTACAATGAGCAGTTCTTC.

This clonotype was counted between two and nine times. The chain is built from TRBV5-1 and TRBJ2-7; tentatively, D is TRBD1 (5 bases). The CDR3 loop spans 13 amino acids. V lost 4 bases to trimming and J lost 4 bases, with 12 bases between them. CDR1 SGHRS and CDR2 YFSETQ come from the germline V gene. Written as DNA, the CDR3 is TGCGCCAGCAGCCCGACCGGACAATACGAGCAGTACTTC. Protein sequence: CASSPTGQYEQYF.